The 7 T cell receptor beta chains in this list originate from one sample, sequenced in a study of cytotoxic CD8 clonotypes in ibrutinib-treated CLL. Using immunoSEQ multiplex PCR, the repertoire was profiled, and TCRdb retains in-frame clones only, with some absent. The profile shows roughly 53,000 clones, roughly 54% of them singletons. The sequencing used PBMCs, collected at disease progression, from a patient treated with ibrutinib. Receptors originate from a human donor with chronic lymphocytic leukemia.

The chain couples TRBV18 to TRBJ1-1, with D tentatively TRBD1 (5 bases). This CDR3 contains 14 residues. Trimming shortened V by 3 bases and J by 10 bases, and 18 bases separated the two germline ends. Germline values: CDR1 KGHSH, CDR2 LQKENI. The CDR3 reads CASSPLKQAAIAFF. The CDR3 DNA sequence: TGTGCCAGCTCACCTCTTAAACAGGCCGCGATAGCTTTCTTT.

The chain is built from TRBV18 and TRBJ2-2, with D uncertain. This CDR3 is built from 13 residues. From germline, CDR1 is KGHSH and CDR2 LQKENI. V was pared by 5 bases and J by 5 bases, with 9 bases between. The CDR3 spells CASSSSGTGELFF. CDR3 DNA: TGTGCCAGCTCATCTTCTGGTACCGGGGAGCTGTTTTTT.

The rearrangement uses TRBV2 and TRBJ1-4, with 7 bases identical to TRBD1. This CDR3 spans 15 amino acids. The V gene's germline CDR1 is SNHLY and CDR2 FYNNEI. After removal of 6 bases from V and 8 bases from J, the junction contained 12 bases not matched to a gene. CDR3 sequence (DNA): TGTGCCAGCAGCTCTATTTGGGTGGGACAGGAAAAACTGTTTTTT. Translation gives CASSSIWVGQEKLFF.

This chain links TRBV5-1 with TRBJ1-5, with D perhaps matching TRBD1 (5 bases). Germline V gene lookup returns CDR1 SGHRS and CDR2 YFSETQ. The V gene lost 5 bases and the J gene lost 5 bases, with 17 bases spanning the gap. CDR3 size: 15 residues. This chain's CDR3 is CASRPLGGTDQPQHF. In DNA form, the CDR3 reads TGCGCCAGCAGGCCGCTGGGAGGGACCGATCAGCCCCAGCATTTT. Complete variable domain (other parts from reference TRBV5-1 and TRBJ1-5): KAGVTQTPRYLIKTRGQQVTLSCSPISGHRSVSWYQQTPGQGLQFLFEYFSETQRNKGNFPGRFSGRQFSNSRSEMNVSTLELGDSALYLCASRPLGGTDQPQHFGDGTRLSIL.

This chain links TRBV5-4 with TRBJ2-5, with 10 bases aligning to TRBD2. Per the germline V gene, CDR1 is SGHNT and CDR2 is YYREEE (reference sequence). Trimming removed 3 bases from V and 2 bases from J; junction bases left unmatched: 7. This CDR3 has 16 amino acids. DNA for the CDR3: TGTGCCAGCAGCTCAGCTAGCGGGGGAGGACAAGAGACCCAGTACTTC. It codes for CASSSASGGGQETQYF.

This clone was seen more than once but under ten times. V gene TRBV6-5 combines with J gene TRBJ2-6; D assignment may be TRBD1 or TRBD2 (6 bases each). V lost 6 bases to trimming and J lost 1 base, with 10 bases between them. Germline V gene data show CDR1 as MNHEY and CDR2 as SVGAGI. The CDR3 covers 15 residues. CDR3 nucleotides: TGTGCCAGCAGGGGGGGCGTTTCTGGGGCCAACGTCCTGACTTTC. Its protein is CASRGGVSGANVLTF.

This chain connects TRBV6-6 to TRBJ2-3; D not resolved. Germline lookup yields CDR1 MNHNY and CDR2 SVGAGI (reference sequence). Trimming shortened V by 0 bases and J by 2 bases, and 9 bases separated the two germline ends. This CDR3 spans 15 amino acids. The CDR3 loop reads CASSYSGGDTDTQYF. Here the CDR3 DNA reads TGTGCCAGCAGTTACTCCGGTGGGGACACAGATACGCAGTATTTT.